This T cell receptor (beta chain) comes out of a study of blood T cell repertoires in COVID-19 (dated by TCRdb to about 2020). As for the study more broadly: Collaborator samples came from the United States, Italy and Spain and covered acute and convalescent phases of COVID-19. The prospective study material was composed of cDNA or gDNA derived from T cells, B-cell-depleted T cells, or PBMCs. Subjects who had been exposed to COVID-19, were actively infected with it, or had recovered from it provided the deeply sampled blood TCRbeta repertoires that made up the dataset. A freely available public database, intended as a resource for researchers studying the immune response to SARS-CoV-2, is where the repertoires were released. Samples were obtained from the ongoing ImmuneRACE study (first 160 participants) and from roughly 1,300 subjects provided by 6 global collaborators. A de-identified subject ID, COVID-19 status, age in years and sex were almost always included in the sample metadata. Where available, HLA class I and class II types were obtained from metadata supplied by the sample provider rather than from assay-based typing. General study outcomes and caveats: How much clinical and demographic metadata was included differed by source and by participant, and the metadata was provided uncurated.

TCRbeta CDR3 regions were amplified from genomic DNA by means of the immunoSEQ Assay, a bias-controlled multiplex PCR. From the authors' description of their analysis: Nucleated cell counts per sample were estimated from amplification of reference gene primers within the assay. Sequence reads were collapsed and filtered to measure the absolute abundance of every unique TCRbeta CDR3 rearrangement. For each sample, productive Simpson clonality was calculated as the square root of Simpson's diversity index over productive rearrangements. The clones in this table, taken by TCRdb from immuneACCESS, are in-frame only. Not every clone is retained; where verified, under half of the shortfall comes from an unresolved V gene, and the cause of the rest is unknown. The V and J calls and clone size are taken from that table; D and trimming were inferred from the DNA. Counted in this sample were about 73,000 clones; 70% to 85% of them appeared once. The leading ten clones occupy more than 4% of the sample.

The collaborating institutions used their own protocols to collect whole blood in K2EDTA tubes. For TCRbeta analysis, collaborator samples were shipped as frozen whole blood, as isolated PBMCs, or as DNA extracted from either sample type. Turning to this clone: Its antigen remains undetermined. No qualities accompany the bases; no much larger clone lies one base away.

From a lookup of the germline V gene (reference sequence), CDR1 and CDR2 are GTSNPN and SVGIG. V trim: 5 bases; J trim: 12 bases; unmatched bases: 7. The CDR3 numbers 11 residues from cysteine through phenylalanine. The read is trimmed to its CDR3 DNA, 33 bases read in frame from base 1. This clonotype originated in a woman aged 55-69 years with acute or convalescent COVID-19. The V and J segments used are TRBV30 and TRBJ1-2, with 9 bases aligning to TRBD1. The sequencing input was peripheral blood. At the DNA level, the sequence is TGTGCCTGGGGACGGACAGGGGACAACACCTTC. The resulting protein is CAWGRTGDNTF.